A single sample is the source of the 8 T cell receptor beta chains below, sequenced in a study of cytomegalovirus exposure and HLA in healthy donors. Libraries were prepared by immunoSEQ multiplex PCR; TCRdb keeps only in-frame clonotypes and omits some of them. The repertoire holds 40,000 to 55,000 clones, with approximately 88% as singletons. Sequencing used PBMCs. These receptors all come from a woman in her thirties in good health and CMV-seronegative.

The chain has TRBV5-4 and TRBJ2-1; the match to TRBD2 covers 15 bases. After removal of 4 bases from V and 7 bases from J, the junction contained 9 bases not matched to a gene. CDR1 SGHNT and CDR2 YYREEE come from the germline V gene (reference sequence). The CDR3 runs to 17 residues. CDR3 protein: CASSPGTSGRRGNEQFF. The CDR3, as DNA: TGTGCCAGCAGCCCCGGGACTAGCGGGAGGAGGGGTAATGAGCAGTTCTTC. The full variable domain, in which reference TRBV5-4 and TRBJ2-1 provide the parts outside the CDR3, is ETGVTQSPTHLIKTRGQQVTLRCSSQSGHNTVSWYQQALGQGPQFIFQYYREEENGRGNFPPRFSGLQFPNYSSELNVNALELDDSALYLCASSPGTSGRRGNEQFFGPGTRLTVL.

The rearrangement joins TRBV11-2 to TRBJ2-4; 9 bases are shared with TRBD1. Trimming took 5 bases from V and 9 from J; bases not matched to a gene: 14. CDR1 and CDR2 (germline): SGHAT, FQNNGV. This CDR3 is 16 amino acids long. The CDR3: CASSPGDRDRFRIQYF. The DNA of the CDR3 is TGTGCCAGCAGCCCGGGGGACAGGGACCGCTTTCGCATTCAGTACTTC.

This clone came up once. V usage is TRBV28 and J usage is TRBJ2-1, with a weak D call TRBD2 (6 bases). The germline V gene encodes CDR1 MDHEN and CDR2 SYDVKM. V lost 0 bases, J lost 10 bases, and 16 bases lay in between. The CDR3 contains 15 residues. The DNA of the CDR3 is TGTGCCAGCAGTTTATGGGGTAGCGGAGGGGAGGAGCAGTTCTTC. Translation gives CASSLWGSGGEEQFF.

This chain joins TRBV21-1 and TRBJ2-7; the table gives TRBD1 as D, unverified against the DNA. TRBV21-1 is labeled a pseudogene. CDR3 size: 14 residues. CDR3 DNA: TGTGCCAGCAGCGGGGCGGCGGCCGAAGGGGAGCAGTACTTC. This sequence encodes CASSGAAAEGEQYF.

The chain employs TRBV28 and TRBJ2-2; 8 bases map to TRBD1. CDR3 size: 15 residues. V was clipped by 6 bases and J by 7 bases; unmatched bases: 10. Germline-derived CDR1 and CDR2 are MDHEN and SYDVKM. The CDR3 reads CASSAGQGDGGELFF. As DNA, the CDR3 is TGTGCCAGCAGCGCTGGACAGGGCGACGGCGGGGAGCTGTTTTTT.

The chain has TRBV7-3 and TRBJ2-1; D is ambiguous. V lost 5 bases and J lost 0, with 11 bases in between. This CDR3 has 15 amino acids. Germline assignment: CDR1 SGHTA and CDR2 FQGTGA. For the CDR3, the DNA is TGTGCCAGCAGCCCGTCCCTGAGCTCCTACAATGAGCAGTTCTTC. This encodes CASSPSLSSYNEQFF.

The chain employs TRBV19 and TRBJ2-5, with TRBD1 as a possible D gene (5 bases). V was trimmed by 5 bases and J by 2 bases, leaving 18 bases between them. The germline CDR1 and CDR2 sequences are LNHDA and SQIVND (reference sequence). The length of the CDR3 is 16 residues. The chain's CDR3 is CASSEAGLGLQETQYF. The CDR3 coding sequence is TGTGCCAGTAGTGAGGCAGGGCTGGGGCTACAAGAGACCCAGTACTTC.

The genes are TRBV2 and TRBJ2-7, with TRBD2 matching 7 bases. The V gene end was trimmed by 8 bases and the J gene end by 2 bases; junction bases not matched to a gene: 6. The CDR3 is made up of 13 amino acids. The germline gives CDR1 SNHLY, CDR2 FYNNEI. The CDR3, as DNA: TGTGCCAGCCACGGGACTACGCCCTACGAGCAGTACTTC. Translating it yields CASHGTTPYEQYF.